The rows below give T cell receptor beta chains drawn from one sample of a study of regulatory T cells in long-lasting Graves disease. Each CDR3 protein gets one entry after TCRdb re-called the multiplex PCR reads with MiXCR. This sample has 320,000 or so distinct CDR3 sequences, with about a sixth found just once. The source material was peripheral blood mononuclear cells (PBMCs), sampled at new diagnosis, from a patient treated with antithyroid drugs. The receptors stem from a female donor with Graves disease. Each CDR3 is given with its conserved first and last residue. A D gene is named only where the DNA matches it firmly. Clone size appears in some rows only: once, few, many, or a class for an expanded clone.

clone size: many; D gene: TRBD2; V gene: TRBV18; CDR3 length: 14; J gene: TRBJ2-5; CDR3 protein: CASSPSGSGETQYF; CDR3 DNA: TGTGCCAGCTCACCAAGCGGGAGTGGGGAGACCCAGTACTTC
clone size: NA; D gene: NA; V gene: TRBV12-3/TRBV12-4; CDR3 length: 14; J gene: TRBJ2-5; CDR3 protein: CASSSRGRVETQYF; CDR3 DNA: TGTGCCAGCAGTTCTCGCGGGCGCGTTGAGACCCAGTACTTC
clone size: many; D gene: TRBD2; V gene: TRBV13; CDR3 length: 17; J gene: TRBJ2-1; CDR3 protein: CASRLIAGGPEYNEQFF; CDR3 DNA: TGTGCCAGCAGACTAATAGCGGGAGGGCCCGAGTACAATGAGCAGTTCTTC
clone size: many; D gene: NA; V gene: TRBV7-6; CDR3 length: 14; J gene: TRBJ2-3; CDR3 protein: CASSSDQSADTQYF; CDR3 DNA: TGTGCCAGCAGCTCTGACCAGTCCGCGGATACGCAGTATTTT
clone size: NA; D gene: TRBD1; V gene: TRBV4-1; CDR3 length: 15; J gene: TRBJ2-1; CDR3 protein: CASSHQGTGGDEQFF; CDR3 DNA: TGCGCCAGCAGCCATCAGGGCACAGGGGGCGATGAGCAGTTCTTC
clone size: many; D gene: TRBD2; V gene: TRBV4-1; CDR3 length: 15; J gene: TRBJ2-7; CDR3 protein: CASSQVLAGVYEQYF; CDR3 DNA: TGCGCCAGCAGCCAAGTCCTAGCGGGGGTCTACGAGCAGTACTTC
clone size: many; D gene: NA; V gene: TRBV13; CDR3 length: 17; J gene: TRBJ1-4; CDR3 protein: CASRTRYRSPSNEKLFF; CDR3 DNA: TGTGCCAGCAGGACTCGTTATCGGTCACCGTCTAATGAAAAACTGTTTTTT
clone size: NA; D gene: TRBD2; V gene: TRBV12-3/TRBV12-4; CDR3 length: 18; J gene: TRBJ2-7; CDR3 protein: CASSFYTAGGSRGYEQYF; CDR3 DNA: TGTGCCAGCAGTTTTTATACAGCGGGAGGATCCCGAGGTTACGAGCAGTACTTC
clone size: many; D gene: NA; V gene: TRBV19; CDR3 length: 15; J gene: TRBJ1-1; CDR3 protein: CASSIVKGSGPEAFF; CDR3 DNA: TGTGCCAGTAGTATAGTGAAGGGGAGCGGCCCTGAAGCTTTCTTT
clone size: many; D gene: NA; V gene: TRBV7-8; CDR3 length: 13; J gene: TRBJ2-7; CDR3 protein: CASVRGLSYEQYF; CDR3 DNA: TGTGCCAGCGTCAGGGGTCTTTCCTACGAGCAGTACTTC